A selection of T cell receptor beta chains follows, all from one sample in a study of CD8 T cells in ankylosing spondylitis. In TCRdb, the 5' RACE reads were re-called with MiXCR into one record per CDR3 protein. The data contain about 200,000 distinct CDR3 sequences, around 25% of them singletons. Material for sequencing was blood, either unsorted or a sorted T cell fraction (not recorded which). Source of these receptors: a male donor with ankylosing spondylitis or in good health (not recorded which). CDR3s include the opening cysteine and the closing phenylalanine or tryptophan. The D gene is left open where the match is weak. Size tells how often a clone was seen (once, few, many) or the class of an expanded clone, and some rows leave it out.

j_gene,abundance,d_gene,v_gene,CDR3aa,CDR3nt
TRBJ2-7,-,-,TRBV29-1,CSAGSGLLYEQYF,TGCAGCGCCGGATCGGGGCTCCTCTACGAGCAGTACTTC
TRBJ2-7,many,-,TRBV12-3/TRBV12-4,CASTKTSYYEQYF,TGTGCCAGCACCAAAACTAGCTACTACGAGCAGTACTTC
TRBJ2-5,once,TRBD2,TRBV7-6,CASSSGRLETQYF,TGTGCCAGCTCCAGCGGGAGATTAGAGACCCAGTACTTC
TRBJ2-1,many,-,TRBV9,CASSVDGGSHYNEQFF,TGTGCCAGCAGCGTAGATGGGGGGAGCCACTACAATGAGCAGTTCTTC
TRBJ2-7,few,-,TRBV20-1,CSAMPGRAYEQYF,TGCAGTGCCATGCCGGGCAGGGCCTACGAGCAGTACTTC
TRBJ2-3,many,TRBD1,TRBV4-3,CASSQGTGRKTLEQYF,TGCGCCAGCAGCCAAGGGACAGGGAGGAAAACATTAGAGCAGTATTTT
TRBJ2-5,-,-,TRBV20-1,CSARAPQGETQYF,TGCAGTGCTAGAGCACCCCAGGGGGAGACCCAGTACTTC
TRBJ2-2,-,-,TRBV12-3/TRBV12-4,CASSRSAGELFF,TGTGCCAGCAGTCGGAGTGCCGGGGAGCTGTTTTTT
TRBJ1-2,many,-,TRBV5-5,CASSMDSKGGYTF,TGTGCCAGCAGCATGGATTCGAAGGGTGGCTACACCTTC
TRBJ2-7,many,-,TRBV29-1,CSVGGTAYEQYF,TGCAGCGTTGGCGGGACAGCCTACGAGCAGTACTTC
TRBJ2-5,once,-,TRBV12-3/TRBV12-4,CASSFGGARETQYF,TGTGCCAGCAGTTTCGGAGGGGCGCGTGAGACCCAGTACTTC
TRBJ1-4,many,TRBD1,TRBV20-1,CSATIPGTGREKLFF,TGCAGTGCTACCATCCCCGGGACAGGGCGCGAAAAACTGTTTTTT
TRBJ2-7,-,-,TRBV11-3,CASSLEQNYEQYF,TGTGCCAGCAGCTTGGAACAGAACTACGAGCAGTACTTC
TRBJ2-7,many,TRBD1,TRBV24-1,CATRGQGIYEQYF,TGTGCCACCAGAGGACAGGGGATCTACGAGCAGTACTTC
TRBJ1-1,many,TRBD1,TRBV20-1,CSARGNRGNTEAFF,TGCAGTGCTAGAGGGAACAGGGGGAACACTGAAGCTTTCTTT
TRBJ2-5,-,TRBD1,TRBV20-1,CSASGPNRGRFQETQYF,TGCAGTGCTAGCGGCCCCAACAGGGGGCGATTTCAAGAGACCCAGTACTTC
TRBJ2-5,-,-,TRBV10-2,CASSDTGAEYQETQYF,TGCGCCAGCAGTGACACGGGGGCTGAATACCAAGAGACCCAGTACTTC
TRBJ2-1,-,-,TRBV10-2,CASSESLGAGEQFF,TGCGCCAGCAGTGAGTCTTTGGGGGCGGGTGAGCAGTTCTTC
TRBJ1-1,many,-,TRBV7-2,CASSLAGASWTEAFF,TGTGCCAGCAGCTTAGCGGGGGCGTCGTGGACTGAAGCTTTCTTT
TRBJ2-5,-,TRBD2,TRBV20-1,CSAEGLAGGETQYF,TGCAGTGCCGAGGGACTAGCGGGAGGAGAGACCCAGTACTTC
TRBJ1-2,-,-,TRBV9,CASSQGRVKTF,TGTGCCAGCAGCCAAGGAAGGGTGAAAACCTTC
TRBJ2-4,many,TRBD2,TRBV20-1,CSARDHLAGDPKNIQYF,TGCAGTGCTAGAGATCACCTAGCGGGGGATCCCAAAAACATTCAGTACTTC
TRBJ2-7,-,-,TRBV9,CASSVQGGDEQYF,TGTGCCAGCAGCGTCCAGGGAGGAGACGAGCAGTACTTC
TRBJ1-2,-,TRBD1,TRBV20-1,CSASLGQTYGYTF,TGCAGTGCTAGTCTGGGACAGACCTATGGCTACACCTTC
TRBJ2-1,-,-,TRBV6-2/TRBV6-3,CASRRSNEQFF,TGTGCCAGCAGACGATCGAATGAGCAGTTCTTC
TRBJ2-7,-,TRBD1,TRBV20-1,CSARPSKPGTGDSYEQYF,TGCAGTGCTAGACCATCGAAACCCGGGACAGGGGACTCCTACGAGCAGTACTTC
TRBJ2-1,many,-,TRBV2,CASTGQNNEQFF,TGTGCCAGCACGGGGCAAAACAATGAGCAGTTCTTC
TRBJ2-3,many,-,TRBV6-5,CASSGANTQYF,TGTGCCAGCAGTGGCGCAAATACGCAGTATTTT
TRBJ2-1,few,TRBD1,TRBV29-1,CSVDRGRNEQFF,TGCAGCGTGGACAGGGGGCGGAATGAGCAGTTCTTC
TRBJ2-3,-,-,TRBV3-1,CASSQGGGTDTQYF,TGTGCCAGCAGCCAAGGAGGAGGCACAGATACGCAGTATTTT
TRBJ2-5,many,TRBD2,TRBV20-1,CSARPQKGLATVETQYF,TGCAGTGCTAGACCTCAGAAGGGACTAGCGACTGTGGAGACCCAGTACTTC
TRBJ2-7,-,-,TRBV5-1,CVSSLGSYEQYF,TGCGTCAGCAGCTTGGGGTCCTACGAGCAGTACTTC
TRBJ2-5,-,-,TRBV29-1,CSVVRDYQETQYF,TGCAGCGTTGTCCGGGACTACCAAGAGACCCAGTACTTC
TRBJ1-2,few,-,TRBV12-3/TRBV12-4,CASSLDRGNYGYTF,TGTGCCAGCAGTTTGGACCGCGGTAACTATGGCTACACCTTC
TRBJ1-1,few,-,TRBV29-1,CSAPFSGQNTEAFF,TGCAGCGCCCCATTTTCGGGACAAAACACTGAAGCTTTCTTT
TRBJ2-1,-,-,TRBV5-1,CASSLEGRGGYKQFF,TGCGCCAGCAGCTTGGAGGGGAGAGGGGGGTATAAGCAGTTCTTC
TRBJ2-6,-,TRBD2,TRBV7-3,CASSGGSRGRANVLTF,TGTGCCAGCAGCGGCGGGTCCCGCGGGAGAGCCAACGTCCTGACTTTC
TRBJ2-1,many,TRBD2,TRBV9,CASSVAGGSYNEQFF,TGTGCCAGCAGCGTAGCGGGGGGCTCCTACAATGAGCAGTTCTTC
TRBJ2-7,-,-,TRBV9,CASSVESRDREQYF,TGTGCCAGCAGCGTAGAGAGCAGGGACCGGGAGCAGTACTTC
TRBJ2-1,many,TRBD2,TRBV7-6,CASSKTSGDNGQFF,TGTGCCAGCAGCAAGACTAGCGGAGACAATGGGCAGTTCTTC
TRBJ1-2,-,TRBD1,TRBV4-3,CASSQVPGGAGNYGYTF,TGCGCCAGCAGCCAAGTTCCAGGGGGCGCCGGTAACTATGGCTACACCTTC
TRBJ2-1,-,TRBD2,TRBV20-1,CSARSTSGINEQFF,TGCAGTGCTAGATCGACTAGCGGGATAAATGAGCAGTTCTTC